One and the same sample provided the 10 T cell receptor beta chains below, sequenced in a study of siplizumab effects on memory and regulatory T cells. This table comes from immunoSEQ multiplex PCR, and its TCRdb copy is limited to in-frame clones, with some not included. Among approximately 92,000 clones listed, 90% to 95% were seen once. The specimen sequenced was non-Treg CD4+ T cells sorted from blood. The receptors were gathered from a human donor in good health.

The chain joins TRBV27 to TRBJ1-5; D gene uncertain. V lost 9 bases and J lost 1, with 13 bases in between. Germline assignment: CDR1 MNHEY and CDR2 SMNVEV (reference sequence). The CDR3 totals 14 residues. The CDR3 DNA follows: TGTGCCAGGAGGGAATATTCGAGCAATCAGCCCCAGCATTTT. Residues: CARREYSSNQPQHF.

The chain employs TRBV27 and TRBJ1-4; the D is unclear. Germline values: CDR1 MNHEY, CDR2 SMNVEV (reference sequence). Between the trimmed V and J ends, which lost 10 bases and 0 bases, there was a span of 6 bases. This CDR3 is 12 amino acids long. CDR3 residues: CATKTTNEKLFF. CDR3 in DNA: TGTGCCACCAAGACAACTAATGAAAAACTGTTTTTT.

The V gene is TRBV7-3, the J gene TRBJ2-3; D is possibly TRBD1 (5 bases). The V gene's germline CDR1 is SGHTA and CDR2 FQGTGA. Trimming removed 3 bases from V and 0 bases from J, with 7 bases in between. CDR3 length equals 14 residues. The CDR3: CASSLGPSTDTQYF. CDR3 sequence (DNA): TGTGCCAGCAGCTTGGGGCCTAGCACAGATACGCAGTATTTT.

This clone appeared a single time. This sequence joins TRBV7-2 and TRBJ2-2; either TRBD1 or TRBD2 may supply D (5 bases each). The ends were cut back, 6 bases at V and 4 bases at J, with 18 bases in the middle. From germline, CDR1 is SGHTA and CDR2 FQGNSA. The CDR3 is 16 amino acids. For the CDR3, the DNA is TGTGCCAGCAGACAAAGTGGGGGTTGGTTCACCGGGGAGCTGTTTTTT. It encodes CASRQSGGWFTGELFF.

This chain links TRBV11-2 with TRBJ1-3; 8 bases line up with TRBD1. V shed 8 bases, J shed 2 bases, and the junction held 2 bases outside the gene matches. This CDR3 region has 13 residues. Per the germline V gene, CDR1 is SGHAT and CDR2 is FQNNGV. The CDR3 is CASLGQAGNTIYF. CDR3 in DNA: TGTGCCAGCCTGGGACAGGCTGGAAACACCATATATTTT. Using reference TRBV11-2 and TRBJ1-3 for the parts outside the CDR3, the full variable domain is EAGVAQSPRYKIIEKRQSVAFWCNPISGHATLYWYQQILGQGPKLLIQFQNNGVVDDSQLPKDRFSAERLKGVDSTLKIQPAKLEDSAVYLCASLGQAGNTIYFGEGSWLTVV.

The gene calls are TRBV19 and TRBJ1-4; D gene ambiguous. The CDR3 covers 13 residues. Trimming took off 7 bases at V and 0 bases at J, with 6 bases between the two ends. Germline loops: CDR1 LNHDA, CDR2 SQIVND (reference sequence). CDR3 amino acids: CASTRATNEKLFF. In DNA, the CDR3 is TGTGCCAGTACACGTGCAACTAATGAAAAACTGTTTTTT.

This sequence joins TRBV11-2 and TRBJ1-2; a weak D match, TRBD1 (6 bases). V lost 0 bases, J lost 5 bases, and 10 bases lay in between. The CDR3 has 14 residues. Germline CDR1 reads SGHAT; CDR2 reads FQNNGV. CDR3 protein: CASSLDPQGYGYTF. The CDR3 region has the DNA TGTGCCAGCAGCTTAGATCCGCAGGGGTATGGCTACACCTTC.

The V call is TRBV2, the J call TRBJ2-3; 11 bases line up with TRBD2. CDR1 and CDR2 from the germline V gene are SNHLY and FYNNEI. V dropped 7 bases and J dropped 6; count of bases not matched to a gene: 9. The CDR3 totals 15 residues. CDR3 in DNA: TGTGCCAGCAAAGGTCTAGCGGGAGGCCATGATACGCAGTATTTT. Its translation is CASKGLAGGHDTQYF. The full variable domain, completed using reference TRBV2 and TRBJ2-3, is EPEVTQTPSHQVTQMGQEVILRCVPISNHLYFYWYRQILGQKVEFLVSFYNNEISEKSEIFDDQFSVERPDGSNFTLKIRSTKLEDSAMYFCASKGLAGGHDTQYFGPGTRLTVL.

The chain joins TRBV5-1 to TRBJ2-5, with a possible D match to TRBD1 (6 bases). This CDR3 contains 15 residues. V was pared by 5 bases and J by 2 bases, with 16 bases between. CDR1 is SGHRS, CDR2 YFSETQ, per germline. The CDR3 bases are TGCGCCAGCAGACTACGGCAGGGGCTTCAAGAGACCCAGTACTTC. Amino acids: CASRLRQGLQETQYF.

The CDR3 here is CASSYVKANRDTQYF. The CDR3 nucleotides read TGTGCCAGCAGTTACGTAAAAGCTAATAGAGATACGCAGTATTTT. The V gene is TRBV6-6, the J gene TRBJ2-3; D remains unclear. The germline gives CDR1 MNHNY, CDR2 SVGAGI (reference sequence). The CDR3 is 15 amino acids. The ends were cut back, 2 bases at V and 5 bases at J, with 14 bases in the middle.